This T cell receptor beta chain was observed in a study of cytomegalovirus exposure and HLA in healthy donors (dated by TCRdb to about 2017). The study in broad terms: In an earlier analysis of several hundred of the donors, about 260 Gb of sequence data and approximately 120 million unique TCR beta sequences from about 179 million T cells were reported. An early release that covered some 630 HLA-typed donors contained approximately 320 gigabases of sequencing data and some 87 million unique TCR sequences. Among the roughly 400 genotyped donors, around 81% belonged to the genetic ancestry cluster associated with self-reported Caucasian donors. The aim of the study was to test whether cataloging public T cell receptors could identify signatures of past pathogen exposure. Using immunosequencing, the study profiled T cell repertoires from 666 subjects and related those repertoires to cytomegalovirus serostatus. In addition to the first cohort of roughly 700 subjects, a separate validation cohort of 120 different subjects was used. To predict cytomegalovirus infection status, the study combined high-throughput TCR immunosequencing, statistical association of individual TCRs with disease status, and machine learning. A later analysis re-examined previously published TCR beta repertoires from just over 650 donors and added high-resolution HLA genotyping to investigate patterns of TCR occurrence. In the later analysis, no new phenotypic data were used to find candidate immune exposures; instead, reliance was placed on TCR beta sequences and their occurrence across donors. An earlier analysis of 587 of the donors used high-throughput TCR beta sequencing to judge whether each TCR beta V gene segment behaved as functional or pseudogenic. Donor age, sex, ethnicity and CMV serostatus were collected together with the repertoire data. In a later genetic analysis, genome-wide SNP genotypes for about 60% of the 666 donors were used, and that subset was treated as a discovery cohort. Every repertoire in the discovery cohort had been generated on one and the same sequencing platform. HLA typing covered class I and class II loci at four-digit resolution. Typing coverage varied by locus: 629-630 donors for A, B, C, DRB1 and DQB1; more than 500 for DQA1; around 570 for DPA1; some 470 for DPB1. Five DR-DQ haplotypes were treated as single units for association and clustering because of strong linkage in the cohort. Across approximately 400 genotyped donors of the cohort, an average of approximately 240,000 unique TCR beta nucleotide sequences per donor were sequenced, and roughly 18% of those sequences were non-productive.

What the research found in general, with its limitations: This cohort had only TCR beta chains sequenced, and the lack of alpha or paired-chain data limited which features could be detected. A cluster of highly shared sequence variants was judged likely to represent a technical artifact of the sequencing pipeline. Roughly uniform sequencing depth across donors was assumed in presence/absence analyses, although this assumption may not hold. Because some donors lacked HLA typing at each locus, the association tests relied only on the typed subset. In a later analysis, most CMV-associated TCR beta chains were found to appear HLA-restricted, with HLA associations seemingly driven largely by CMV exposure. Compared with the approximately 720-donor mean, donors in an Asian-associated ancestry cluster had fewer N-insertions in productive TCRs, according to a later genetic analysis. An earlier analysis of several hundred of the donors showed that most TCR beta V segments appeared in productive rearrangements either about 90% or about 30% of the time, which broadly matched IMGT annotations. In both the original and validation cohorts, the classifier was reported to diagnose cytomegalovirus status with high specificity and sensitivity. In the study, approximately 160 TCR beta chains were listed as associated with cytomegalovirus. Three of the identified cytomegalovirus-associated TCR beta chains were confirmed in vitro to be specific for cytomegalovirus antigens. When HLA alleles, especially DR and DQ, strongly co-occurred, TCR associations were difficult to assign to individual alleles. In a later genetic analysis, a missense DCLRE1C variant was associated with V-gene and J-gene trimming of TCR beta chains, and the association was replicated in an independent cohort. According to a later analysis, TCR association rates differed among HLA loci, with DRB1 alleles showing the most associated TCRs and HLA-C alleles showing the fewest. In a later analysis, about 16,000 TCR beta sequences were associated with specific HLA alleles at a false discovery rate of 0.05. Linkage disequilibrium might explain the correlated functional status among segregating V segments, but an unknown experimental factor could not be excluded. It was suggested by the authors that the approach could potentially be generalized to other disease states and immunological phenotypes. According to a later analysis, parvovirus B19, influenza, CMV and Epstein-Barr virus appeared linked to several top co-occurrence clusters. Because counts were too low, some 17 rarely observed V segments, including chromosome 9 orphons, were left out of the earlier analysis of a few hundred of the donors. Immune exposure information for the cohort was limited to CMV serostatus. While some public TCRs were present in many individuals, most TCR sequences turned up only very rarely across donors. A further reported finding was that TCR beta sequences accurately predicted the HLA-A and HLA-B alleles for most subjects in the first cohort. Because the 87-base-pair reads could not distinguish some IMGT-functional V segments, including TRBV6-2 and TRBV6-3, those segments were excluded. A later analysis found that HLA-associated TCR beta chains were more clonally expanded and had lower generation probabilities than equally common non-associated chains.

CDR1 and CDR2, looked up from the germline V gene, are MGHDK and SYGVNS. The trim is 9 bases for V and 0 bases for J, with a gap of 11 bases between the germline ends. Reading from cysteine to phenylalanine, the CDR3 counts 13 amino acids. Of the read, only the CDR3 DNA is kept; its 39 bases are in frame from base 1. As concerns this clone: It has no known antigen specificity. No base quality information exists; no much larger clone differs at one position.

The cohort was made up of approximately 670 healthy bone marrow donors. At the time of sampling, every cohort member was nominally healthy, though immune exposures that went unrecorded were likely present. The donor tested CMV seronegative, placing the donor among the 350 or so seronegative members of the cohort. A peripheral blood sample was provided by each donor, and peripheral blood mononuclear cells were used for TCR beta sequencing. The Qiagen DNeasy Blood Extraction Kit was used to extract genomic DNA from the blood cell samples. The library was prepared using the immunoSEQ multiplex PCR assay. The multiplex PCR relied on a mix of 60 forward primers for TCR Vbeta segments and 13 reverse primers for TCR Jbeta segments. Amplification of the CDR3 region of rearranged TCR beta genes was performed with a multiplex PCR assay on genomic DNA. Amplified TCR beta libraries were sequenced as 87-base-pair reads on the Illumina HiSeq System. The published analysis was carried out like this. Across the 670 or so repertoires, a later analysis counted 78 million or so unique TCR beta chains, roughly 11 million of which were shared by at least two donors. Raw reads were error-corrected and collapsed into unique sequences by a nearest-neighbor algorithm in which closely related sequences were merged to remove PCR and sequencing errors. Alignment of CDR3 sequences to IMGT reference sequences was used to assign V, D and J gene segments. For a sequence to be retained, at least a six-nucleotide match to both a V gene segment and a J gene segment was required. Rearrangements were classified as productive when the CDR3 lacked stop codons and remained in frame with V and J, and all other rearrangements were classified as non-productive. CDR3 was defined by IMGT convention, running from the second conserved V-encoded cysteine to the conserved J-encoded phenylalanine. The earlier analysis of some 580 of the donors excluded any sequence lacking an unambiguous match to a single V gene segment. An earlier analysis of 450 to 650 of the donors called V segments functional above 56.7% productive rearrangements and segregating when the between-donor standard deviation exceeded 5%. To diagnose cytomegalovirus status from the catalog of TCR beta chain sequences, a statistical classification framework was built. In a later analysis, V and J genes were assigned by comparing TCR nucleotide sequences against IMGT/GENE-DB human TR gene sequences. The TCRdist pipeline was used in a later analysis to assign CDR3 sequences and most-parsimonious VDJ recombination scenarios. A later analysis defined each TCR beta chain by its CDR3 amino acid sequence plus V-gene family, and excluded reads lacking a unique V-gene family. To address suspected cross-contamination and a sequencing artifact, a later analysis removed roughly 640 highly shared, low-generation-probability nucleotide sequences. In a later analysis, a clonal expansion index was calculated for each public chain from normalized within-repertoire ranks of inferred template counts. In a later analysis, generation probabilities were computed with a VDJ recombination model fitted to out-of-frame rearrangements, and the resulting probabilities were checked against IGoR. A later analysis scored TCR-TCR, TCR-HLA and TCR-CMV co-occurrence with hypergeometric tests, applying a repertoire-size bias correction to TCR pairs. To estimate false discovery rates, a later analysis permuted the HLA or CMV assignments 20 times. In a later analysis, co-occurring TCRs were grouped using DBSCAN, with TCRdist sequence similarity added in when clustering inside HLA-allele-positive subsets. Repertoires with fewer than 30,000 or more than 120,000 public chains, plus five repertoires with anomalous nucleotide sharing, were excluded from co-occurrence clustering. In TCRdb, the immuneACCESS table is reduced to in-frame sequences with V and J assigned. These tables do not hold every clone; where another copy was compared, an unresolved V gene accounts for under half, and the others remain unexplained. D and trimming were read from the DNA, whereas the V and J calls and clone size are those reported in that table. The sample has about 170,000 clones on record, approximately 83% of them singletons. The ten largest clones take up 0.95% to 1.5% of the sample.

The sequence joins TRBV25-1 to TRBJ1-1, and perhaps TRBD1 as D gene, on 6 matching bases. The sample taken for sequencing was PBMCs. The sequence derives from a boy aged 2 to 10 in good health and CMV-seronegative. The DNA is as follows: TGTGCCAGTTCAAAGGGGGTGAACACTGAAGCTTTCTTT. The resulting protein is CASSKGVNTEAFF.